These T cell receptor beta chains were read from a single sample in a study of shared clonotypes between healthy human individuals. Clones were sequenced by immunoSEQ multiplex PCR, and TCRdb holds only the in-frame ones, with some missing. The sample holds over 750,000 clones, just over 95% seen once. The specimen sequenced was naive CD8+ T cells sorted from blood. The receptors were gathered from a man younger than 40 in good health. Both conserved end residues are part of each CDR3. The D gene is left open where the match is weak. The size field is filled for only some rows; it gives once, few, many or a size class.

>TRBJ2-1|.|TRBV6-5|once
CATLGARSSYNEQFF
TGTGCCACACTCGGGGCCAGAAGCTCCTACAATGAGCAGTTCTTC
>TRBJ2-7|.|TRBV10-3|.
CAIRDPNLDEQYF
TGTGCCATCAGGGACCCCAACCTCGACGAGCAGTACTTC
>TRBJ2-5|.|TRBV7-9|.
CASSSERLVETQYF
TGTGCCAGCAGCTCGGAACGGTTGGTAGAGACCCAGTACTTC
>TRBJ2-5|TRBD1|TRBV6-5|.
CASSQGTGGQETQYF
TGTGCCAGCAGTCAGGGGACAGGGGGCCAAGAGACCCAGTACTTC
>TRBJ1-1|TRBD1|TRBV29-1|.
CSVVQGGMNTEAFF
TGCAGCGTTGTACAGGGGGGCATGAACACTGAAGCTTTCTTT
>TRBJ2-7|TRBD1|TRBV9|.
CASSQGQINYEQYF
TGTGCCAGCTCTCAGGGACAGATTAATTACGAGCAGTACTTC
>TRBJ2-4|.|TRBV28|.
CASSFAGGIQYF
TGTGCCAGCAGTTTTGCTGGGGGCATTCAGTACTTC
>TRBJ2-5|TRBD2|TRBV5-1|.
CASSRGTSGSVLGQETQYF
TGCGCCAGCAGCCGCGGGACTAGCGGGAGTGTTTTGGGACAAGAGACCCAGTACTTC
>TRBJ2-2|TRBD1|TRBV2|.
CAILPGQGAGELFF
TGTGCCATCCTTCCGGGACAGGGGGCCGGGGAGCTGTTTTTT
>TRBJ1-2|.|TRBV6-1|.
CATPGPSLNYGYTF
TGTGCCACCCCCGGCCCGTCGCTAAACTATGGCTACACCTTC